This T cell receptor beta chain is drawn from a study of identical twins. MiXCR, run by TCRdb on the 5' RACE reads, gives a single entry per CDR3 protein. This table has 510,000 or so distinct CDR3 sequences, 12% to 15% appearing once. Germline V gene sequence: CDR1 SGHDT, CDR2 YYEEEE. Germline trimming cut 0 bases from V and 7 bases from J; bases unmatched to any gene: 10. CDR3 size: 16 residues. In regard to this clonotype: Its target is not known.

Overall study results and limits: Models came in too low on out-of-frame TCR alpha sharing in monozygotic twins. The more abundant beta clonotypes in cord blood had fewer insertions, and memory repertoires did not show this. Cross-sectional statistical analysis was relied on for the conclusions, without the same donors being followed.

This same sample was also taken into another study, of yellow fever vaccine responses in identical twins.

The material sequenced was CD4+ T cells sorted from blood. The gene calls are TRBV5-6 and TRBJ2-1, with TRBD1 matching 7 bases. This TCR came from a woman aged 18-29 years in good health. CDR3 nucleotides: TGTGCCAGCAGCTTGGGGGGTAGGGGGCGTCTGAATGAGCAGTTCTTC. Protein product: CASSLGGRGRLNEQFF.